The sequence of this T cell receptor beta chain was determined in a study of glioma-infiltrating T cells. Study-level results: Only very few CDR3 sequences appeared in both tissue and blood. Gliomas, especially low-grade, showed above-expected tissue-blood divergence; non-neoplastic patients showed below.

The CDR3 contains 15 residues. Germline CDR1 MDHEN, CDR2 SYDVKM. As concerns this clonotype: Its antigen is not known. The germline gene is not matched at one end of the junction; a read error may be the cause.

TCR alpha and beta CDR3 regions were amplified from RNA using iRepertoire nested multiplex PCR. Each CDR3 protein is one row after TCRdb ran MiXCR on the multiplex PCR reads. The sample contains roughly 100,000 distinct CDR3 sequences, roughly 30% of which appear only once. This sequence originates from a human donor with low-grade glioma or glioblastoma, undergoing nonglioma brain surgery, or in good health (not recorded which). The sequencing sample was made of glioma tissue, nonneoplastic brain tissue, or PBMCs (not recorded which). The chain uses TRBV28 and TRBJ2-4; tentative D call: TRBD2 (5 bases). The CDR3 region has the DNA TGTGGCAGCAGTTCCGAGGGAAGAGCCAAAAACATTCAGCACTTC. Its translation: CGSSSEGRAKNIQHF.